The 18 T cell receptor beta chains reported below all come from one sample, sequenced in a study of CD8 T cells in Susac syndrome. cDNA came from approximately 0.5 to 1 ug RNA primed by random hexamers. From the immunoSEQ multiplex PCR reads, TCRdb called clonotypes with MiXCR, one entry per CDR3 protein. This table holds hundreds of thousands of distinct CDR3 sequences, around 93% found once. The sample taken for sequencing was CD4+ T cells from PBMCs. These receptors were taken from a human donor with multiple sclerosis.

V is TRBV19 and J is TRBJ1-1; no clear D. The CDR3 is made up of 13 amino acids. The V and J ends lost 7 bases and 0 bases respectively, with 9 bases between them. The germline CDR1 and CDR2 sequences are LNHDA and SQIVND (reference sequence). The CDR3 loop is CASKGLMNTEAFF. The CDR3 nucleotides are TGTGCCAGTAAAGGTCTTATGAACACTGAAGCTTTCTTT.

The chain joins TRBV28 to TRBJ2-3, with 10 bases that match TRBD1. CDR1 MDHEN and CDR2 SYDVKM come from the germline V gene. Trimming cost V 6 bases and J 0 bases; bases outside gene matches: 18. This CDR3 spans 20 amino acids. CDR3 residues: CASSLDDRGRAVPSTDTQYF. CDR3 coding DNA: TGTGCCAGCAGCTTAGACGACAGGGGGCGCGCCGTCCCCAGCACAGATACGCAGTATTTT.

The chain joins TRBV6-1 to TRBJ2-3; 13 nucleotides match TRBD2. Unmatched junction bases numbered 13, after V lost 5 bases and J lost 5 bases. CDR3 length: 18 amino acids. CDR1 MNHNS and CDR2 SASEGT come from the germline V gene. The CDR3 DNA is TGTGCCAGCAGTACGACTAGCGGGGGGATTGTAAGGAAAGATACGCAGTATTTT. Amino acid sequence: CASSTTSGGIVRKDTQYF.

This clonotype was seen just once. The chain uses TRBV7-6 and TRBJ1-4, with TRBD1 as a possible D gene (6 bases). CDR3 length: 14 residues. Germline V gene lookup returns CDR1 SGHVS and CDR2 FNYEAQ. The V end was cut by 0 bases, the J end by 8 bases, with 10 bases between. This CDR3 is CASSLAPGEEKLFF. CDR3 nucleotide sequence: TGTGCCAGCAGCTTAGCCCCAGGGGAGGAAAAACTGTTTTTT. The whole variable domain, filled in from reference TRBV7-6 and TRBJ1-4, reads GAGVSQSPRYKVTKRGQDVALRCDPISGHVSLYWYRQALGQGPEFLTYFNYEAQQDKSGLPNDRFSAERPEGSISTLTIQRTEQRDSAMYRCASSLAPGEEKLFFGSGTQLSVL.

This chain joins TRBV30 and TRBJ1-3; D gene uncertain. The CDR3 runs 14 residues. Germline V gives CDR1 GTSNPN, CDR2 SVGIG (reference sequence). V was shortened by 4 bases and J by 3 bases, with 13 bases between the two germline ends. CDR3 loop: CAWKPPESGNTIYF. CDR3 coding DNA: TGTGCCTGGAAGCCACCCGAAAGTGGAAACACCATATATTTT.

This chain links TRBV23-1 with TRBJ2-7; TRBD1 is a possible D gene (6 bases). TRBV23-1 is assigned to the ORF class and has an uncertain function. Trimming took 0 bases from V and 1 from J, leaving 19 bases between them. This CDR3 contains 18 residues. The CDR3 nucleotides read TGCGCCAGCAGTCAATCGGACAGAGACCTTCATCAATCCTACGAGCAGTACGTC. Amino acids: CASSQSDRDLHQSYEQYV.

This clonotype appeared a few times. The chain recombines TRBV6-1 with TRBJ1-5; TRBD1 agrees at 7 bases. After removal of 6 bases from V and 6 bases from J, the junction contained 8 bases not matched to a gene. This CDR3 is built from 14 residues. In germline, CDR1 is MNHNS, CDR2 SASEGT. CDR3: CASRPQGRPQPQHF. CDR3 sequence (DNA): TGTGCCAGCAGGCCACAGGGGCGTCCTCAGCCCCAGCATTTT.

The CDR3 DNA sequence: TGTGCCAGCAGCCAAGGGCGCCTCCCGAGGGGCAATGAGCAGTTCTTC. Protein sequence: CASSQGRLPRGNEQFF. The chain links TRBV3-1 to TRBJ2-1, with D possibly being TRBD1 or TRBD2 (5 bases each). CDR1 is LGHDT and CDR2 is YNNKEL in the germline V gene (reference sequence). The CDR3 runs 16 residues. The germline V and J ends were trimmed by 1 base and 6 bases, with 16 bases remaining between them.

The chain has TRBV2 and TRBJ1-5, with no clear D. The CDR3 covers 13 residues. Germline assignment: CDR1 SNHLY and CDR2 FYNNEI. Trimming removed 8 bases from V and 7 bases from J, with 15 bases in between. In DNA, the CDR3 is TGTGCCAGCGAGGATTCTGGTGGACAGCCCCAGCATTTT. It translates to CASEDSGGQPQHF.

The CDR3 protein is CASSASLPRDGELFF. CDR3 in DNA: TGTGCCAGCAGCGCATCCCTCCCCCGTGACGGGGAGCTGTTTTTT. This chain connects TRBV7-8 to TRBJ2-2; D is ambiguous. The length of the CDR3 is 15 residues. CDR1 and CDR2 from the germline V gene are SGHVS and FQNEAQ. Deletions cut 5 bases from V and 7 bases from J, with 17 bases between.

This chain joins TRBV28 and TRBJ2-7; maybe TRBD1 (5 bases). Trimming removed 7 bases at V and 0 bases at J, with 16 bases between. CDR1 MDHEN and CDR2 SYDVKM come from the germline V gene. This CDR3 is 15 amino acids long. The DNA for the CDR3 is TGTGCCAGCACCTCACTTAGGGGCTTCTCCTACGAGCAGTACGTC. It specifies CASTSLRGFSYEQYV.

The chain combines TRBV29-1 with TRBJ1-4; no firm D call. CDR1 and CDR2 from the germline V gene are SQVTM and ANQGSEA. The CDR3 is made up of 11 amino acids. The V end was cut by 7 bases, the J end by 4 bases, with 7 bases between. The CDR3 sequence is CSASLNEKLFF. CDR3 coding DNA: TGCAGCGCCTCCCTTAATGAAAAACTGTTTTTT.

The genes are TRBV7-9 and TRBJ1-4; no clear D. Germline-derived CDR1 and CDR2 are SEHNR and FQNEAQ (reference sequence). This CDR3 region has 17 residues. V was clipped by 0 bases and J by 0 bases, with 11 bases between them. The CDR3 nucleotides read TGTGCCAGCAGCTTAGCAGGAGGCGATGCAACTAATGAAAAACTGTTTTTT. Amino acid sequence: CASSLAGGDATNEKLFF.

The chain is built from TRBV7-9 and TRBJ1-2, with D tentatively TRBD1 (5 bases). The germline V gene has CDR1 SEHNR and CDR2 FQNEAQ (reference sequence). The ends were cut back, 2 bases at V and 7 bases at J, with 11 bases in the middle. This CDR3 is built from 13 residues. The CDR3 DNA is TGTGCCAGCAGCTTACCCGGGACCAGTGGCTACACCTTC. Translation: CASSLPGTSGYTF.

This sequence joins TRBV20-1 and TRBJ1-2, with D possibly being TRBD1 (5 bases). The germline V gene has CDR1 DFQATT and CDR2 SNEGSKA (reference sequence). This CDR3 comprises 12 residues. The V and J ends lost 6 bases and 6 bases respectively, with 14 bases between them. This CDR3 is CSAMQGDDGYTF. In nucleotides, the CDR3 is TGCAGTGCCATGCAGGGCGACGATGGCTACACCTTC.

This chain joins TRBV20-1 and TRBJ2-1; D possibly corresponds to TRBD2 (5 bases). There are 14 residues in the CDR3. Trimming shortened V by 6 bases and J by 0 bases, and 12 bases separated the two germline ends. Per the germline V gene, CDR1 is DFQATT and CDR2 is SNEGSKA (reference sequence). CDR3 sequence (DNA): TGCAGTGCCGAACCCACTAGCTCCTACAATGAGCAGTTCTTC. It translates to CSAEPTSSYNEQFF.

The chain has TRBV19 and TRBJ1-3; D perhaps matches TRBD1 (6 bases). Trimming shortened V by 7 bases and J by 0 bases, and 10 bases separated the two germline ends. CDR3 length: 14 amino acids. Per the germline V gene, CDR1 is LNHDA and CDR2 is SQIVND (reference sequence). The CDR3 DNA is TGTGCCAGTACGAGCAGGGGCTCTGGAAACACCATATATTTT. Its protein is CASTSRGSGNTIYF.

The gene calls are TRBV14 and TRBJ2-7; D possibly matches TRBD1 or TRBD2 (5 bases each). V lost 4 bases to trimming and J lost 3 bases, with 13 bases between them. This CDR3 is built from 14 residues. Germline V gene data show CDR1 as SGHDN and CDR2 as FVKESK. CDR3 bases: TGTGCCAGCAGCCCATGGGACCGATACTACGAGCAGTACTTC. Its protein is CASSPWDRYYEQYF.